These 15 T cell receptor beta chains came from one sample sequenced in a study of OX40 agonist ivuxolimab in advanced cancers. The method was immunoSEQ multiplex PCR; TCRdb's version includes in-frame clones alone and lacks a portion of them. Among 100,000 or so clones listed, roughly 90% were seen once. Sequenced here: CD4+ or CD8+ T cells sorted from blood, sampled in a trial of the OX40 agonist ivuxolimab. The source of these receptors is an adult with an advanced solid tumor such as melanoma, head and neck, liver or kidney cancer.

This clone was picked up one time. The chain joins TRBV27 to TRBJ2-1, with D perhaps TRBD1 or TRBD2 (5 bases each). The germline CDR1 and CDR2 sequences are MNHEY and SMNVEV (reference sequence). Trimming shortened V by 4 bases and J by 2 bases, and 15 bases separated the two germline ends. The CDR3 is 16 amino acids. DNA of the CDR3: TGTGCCAGCAGTTCGCCGGGACGCCCAACCTACAATGAGCAGTTCTTC. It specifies CASSSPGRPTYNEQFF.

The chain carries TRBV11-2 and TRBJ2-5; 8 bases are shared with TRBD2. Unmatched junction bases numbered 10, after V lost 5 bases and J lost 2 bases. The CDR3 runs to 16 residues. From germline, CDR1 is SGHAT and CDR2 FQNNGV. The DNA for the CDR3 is TGTGCCAGCAGCATCATAGCGGGGCCCTTACAAGAGACCCAGTACTTC. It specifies CASSIIAGPLQETQYF.

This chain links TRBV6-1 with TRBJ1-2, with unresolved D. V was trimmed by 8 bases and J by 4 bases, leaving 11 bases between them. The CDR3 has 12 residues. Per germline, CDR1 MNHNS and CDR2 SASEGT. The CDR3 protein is CASVGVIYGYTF. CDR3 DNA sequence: TGTGCCAGCGTTGGAGTAATCTATGGCTACACCTTC.

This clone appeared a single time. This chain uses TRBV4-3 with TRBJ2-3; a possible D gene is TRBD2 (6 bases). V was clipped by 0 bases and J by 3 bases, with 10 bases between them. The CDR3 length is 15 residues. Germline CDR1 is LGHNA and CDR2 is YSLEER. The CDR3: CASSQDGLATDTQYF. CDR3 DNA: TGCGCCAGCAGCCAAGACGGTCTAGCGACAGATACGCAGTATTTT.

For the CDR3, the DNA is TGTGCCAGCAGCCCCGGGCGGGAGTTCAGCGGGGGTGAGCAGTTCTTC. Amino acid sequence: CASSPGREFSGGEQFF. The gene calls are TRBV7-2 and TRBJ2-1; 8 bases are shared with TRBD2. The germline V gene encodes CDR1 SGHTA and CDR2 FQGNSA. The junction had 15 bases not matched to a gene; V was cut back by 5 bases and J by 9 bases. The CDR3 has 16 amino acids.

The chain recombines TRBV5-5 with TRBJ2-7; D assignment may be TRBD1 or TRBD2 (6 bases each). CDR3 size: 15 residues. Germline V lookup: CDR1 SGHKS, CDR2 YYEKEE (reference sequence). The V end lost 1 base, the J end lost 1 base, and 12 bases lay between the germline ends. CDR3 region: CASSLSEGGSYEQYF. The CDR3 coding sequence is TGTGCCAGCAGCTTGTCCGAGGGGGGTTCCTACGAGCAGTACTTC. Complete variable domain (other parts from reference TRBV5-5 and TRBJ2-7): DAGVTQSPTHLIKTRGQQVTLRCSPISGHKSVSWYQQVLGQGPQFIFQYYEKEERGRGNFPDRFSARQFPNYSSELNVNALLLGDSALYLCASSLSEGGSYEQYFGPGTRLTVT.

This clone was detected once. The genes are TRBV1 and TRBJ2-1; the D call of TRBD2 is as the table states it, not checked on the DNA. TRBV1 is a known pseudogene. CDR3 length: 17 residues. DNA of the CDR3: TGCACCAGCAGCCAAGAAAGGGGACTAGCGGGAGGCAATGAGCAGTTCTTC. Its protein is CTSSQERGLAGGNEQFF.

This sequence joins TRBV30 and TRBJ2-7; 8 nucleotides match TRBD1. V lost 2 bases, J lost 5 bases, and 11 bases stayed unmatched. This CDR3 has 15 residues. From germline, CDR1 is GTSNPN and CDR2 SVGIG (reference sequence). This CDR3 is CAWSPRTGSWHEQYF. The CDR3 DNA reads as TGTGCCTGGAGTCCACGGACAGGGAGCTGGCACGAGCAGTACTTC. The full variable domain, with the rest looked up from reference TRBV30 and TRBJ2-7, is SQTIHQWPATLVQPVGSPLSLECTVEGTSNPNLYWYRQAAGRGLQLLFYSVGIGQISSEVPQNLSASRPQDRQFILSSKKLLLSDSGFYLCAWSPRTGSWHEQYFGPGTRLTVT.

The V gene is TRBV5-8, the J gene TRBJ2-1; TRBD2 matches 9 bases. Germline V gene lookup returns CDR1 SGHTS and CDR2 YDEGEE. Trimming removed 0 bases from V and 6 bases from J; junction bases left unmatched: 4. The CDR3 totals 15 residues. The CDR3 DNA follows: TGTGCCAGCAGCTTGGAGACTAGCGGCTCCAATGAGCAGTTCTTC. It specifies CASSLETSGSNEQFF.

CDR3 coding DNA: TGTGCCAGCAATACAGTGGGGGCCAACGTCCTGACTTTC. Amino acid sequence: CASNTVGANVLTF. The V call is TRBV7-2, the J call TRBJ2-6; D unresolved. V dropped 7 bases and J dropped 4 bases, with 8 bases sitting between them. The CDR3 has 13 amino acids. Germline CDR1 and CDR2: SGHTA and FQGNSA. The entire variable domain, with the rest obtained from reference TRBV7-2 and TRBJ2-6, is as follows: GAGVSQSPSNKVTEKGKDVELRCDPISGHTALYWYRQSLGQGLEFLIYFQGNSAPDKSGLPSDRFSAERTGGSVSTLTIQRTQQEDSAVYLCASNTVGANVLTFGAGSRLTVL.

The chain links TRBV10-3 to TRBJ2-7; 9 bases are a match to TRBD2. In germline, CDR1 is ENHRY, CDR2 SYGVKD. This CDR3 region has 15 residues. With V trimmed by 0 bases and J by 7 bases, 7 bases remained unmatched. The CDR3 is CAISESGGRADEQYF. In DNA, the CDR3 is TGTGCCATCAGTGAGTCTGGCGGGAGGGCCGATGAGCAGTACTTC.

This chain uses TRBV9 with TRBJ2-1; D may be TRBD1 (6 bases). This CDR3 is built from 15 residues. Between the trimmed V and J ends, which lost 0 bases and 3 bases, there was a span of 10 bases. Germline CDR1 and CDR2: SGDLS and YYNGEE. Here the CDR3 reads CASSVEWGHYNEQFF. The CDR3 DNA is TGTGCCAGCAGCGTAGAGTGGGGACACTACAATGAGCAGTTCTTC.

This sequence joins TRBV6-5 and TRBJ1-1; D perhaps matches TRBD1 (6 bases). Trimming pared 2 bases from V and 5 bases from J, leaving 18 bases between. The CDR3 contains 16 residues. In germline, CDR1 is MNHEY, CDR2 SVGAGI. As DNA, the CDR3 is TGTGCCAGCAGTTACAATACAGGGTGGGGGTTGACTGAAGCTTTCTTT. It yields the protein CASSYNTGWGLTEAFF.

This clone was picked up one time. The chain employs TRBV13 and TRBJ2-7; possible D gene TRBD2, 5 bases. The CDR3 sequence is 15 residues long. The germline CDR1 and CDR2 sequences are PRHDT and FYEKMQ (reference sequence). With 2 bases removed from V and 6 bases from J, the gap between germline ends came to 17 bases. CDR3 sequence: CASSLLAVGSGEQYF. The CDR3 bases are TGTGCCAGCAGCTTATTGGCGGTGGGGAGCGGCGAGCAGTACTTC.

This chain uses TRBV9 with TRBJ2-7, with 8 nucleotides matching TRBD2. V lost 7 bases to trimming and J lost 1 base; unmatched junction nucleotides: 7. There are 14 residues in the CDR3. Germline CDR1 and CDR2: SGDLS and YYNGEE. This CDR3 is CASALGGDSYEQYF. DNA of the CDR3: TGTGCCAGCGCTCTCGGGGGGGATTCCTACGAGCAGTACTTC.